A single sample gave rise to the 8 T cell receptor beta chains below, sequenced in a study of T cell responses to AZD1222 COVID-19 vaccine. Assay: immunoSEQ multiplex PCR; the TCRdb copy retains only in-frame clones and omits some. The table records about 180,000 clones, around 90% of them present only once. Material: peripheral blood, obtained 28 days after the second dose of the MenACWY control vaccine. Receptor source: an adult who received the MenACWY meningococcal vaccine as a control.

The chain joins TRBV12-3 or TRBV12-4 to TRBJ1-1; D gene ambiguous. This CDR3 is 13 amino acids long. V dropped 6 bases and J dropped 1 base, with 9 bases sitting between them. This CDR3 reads CASSVVSNTEAFF. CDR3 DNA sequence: TGTGCCAGCAGCGTTGTCTCGAACACTGAAGCTTTCTTT.

DNA for the CDR3: TGTGCCAGCACCGAGGTGGGGCTCCGATCACCCCTCCACTTT. Protein: CASTEVGLRSPLHF. The rearrangement uses TRBV7-9 and TRBJ1-6; D may be TRBD1 (5 bases). Germline CDR1 SEHNR, CDR2 FQNEAQ (reference sequence). This CDR3 region has 14 residues. Deletions cut 7 bases from V and 10 bases from J, with 17 bases between.

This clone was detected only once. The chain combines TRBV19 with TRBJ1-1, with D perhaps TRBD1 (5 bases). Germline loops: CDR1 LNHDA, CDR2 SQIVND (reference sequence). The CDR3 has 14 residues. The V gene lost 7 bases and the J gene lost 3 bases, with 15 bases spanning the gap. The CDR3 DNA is TGTGCCAGTACAAGGGCAGGGAGGGACACTGAAGCTTTCTTT. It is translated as CASTRAGRDTEAFF.

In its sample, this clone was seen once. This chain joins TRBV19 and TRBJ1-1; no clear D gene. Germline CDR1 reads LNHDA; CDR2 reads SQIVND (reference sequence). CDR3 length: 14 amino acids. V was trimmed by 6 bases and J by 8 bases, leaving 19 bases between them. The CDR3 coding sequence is TGTGCCAGTAGCCCTTCACCCGGGGTCCGGGAAGCTTTCTTT. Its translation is CASSPSPGVREAFF.

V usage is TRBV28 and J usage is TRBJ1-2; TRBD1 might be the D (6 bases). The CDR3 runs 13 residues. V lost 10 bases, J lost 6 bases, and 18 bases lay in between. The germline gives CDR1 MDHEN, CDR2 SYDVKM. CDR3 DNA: TGTGCCACCAAGACAGGCCTGTGGGATGGCTACACCTTC. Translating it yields CATKTGLWDGYTF.

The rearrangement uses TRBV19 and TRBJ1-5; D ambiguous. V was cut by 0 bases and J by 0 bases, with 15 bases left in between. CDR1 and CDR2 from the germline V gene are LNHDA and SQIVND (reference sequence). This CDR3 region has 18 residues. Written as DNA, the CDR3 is TGTGCCAGTAGTATAGATCTCCCGTTGGCTCATAGCAATCAGCCCCAGCATTTT. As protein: CASSIDLPLAHSNQPQHF.

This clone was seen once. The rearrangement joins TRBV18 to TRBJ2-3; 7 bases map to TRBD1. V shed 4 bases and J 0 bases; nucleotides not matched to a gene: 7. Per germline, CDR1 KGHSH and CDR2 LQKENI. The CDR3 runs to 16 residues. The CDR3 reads CASSHPGQTSTDTQYF. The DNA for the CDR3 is TGTGCCAGCTCACATCCGGGACAGACTAGCACAGATACGCAGTATTTT.

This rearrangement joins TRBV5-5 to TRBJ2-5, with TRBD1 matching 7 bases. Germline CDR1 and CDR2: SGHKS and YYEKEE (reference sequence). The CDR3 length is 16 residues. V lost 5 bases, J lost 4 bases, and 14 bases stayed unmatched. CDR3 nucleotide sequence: TGTGCCAGCAGTTCTGAGGGACAGTTGAGGCGAGAGACCCAGTACTTC. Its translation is CASSSEGQLRRETQYF.